This TCR beta chain was sequenced during a study of CD8 T cell repertoires and HIV-1 epitope variants. Turning to the study itself: 1M T cells were kept uncultured as a baseline. Notes on the study in general: Of 8 or 9 antigen-specific beta clonotypes, five to seven appeared to cross-react with escape variants.

The CDR3 sequence is 14 residues long. Trimming took 2 bases from V and 0 from J, leaving 5 bases between them. Per germline, CDR1 LGHNT and CDR2 FRNRAP. Clones were read by immunoSEQ multiplex PCR, and TCRdb kept only the in-frame ones, dropping some. Of fewer than 1,500 clones detected, over 60% appear once; the ten largest clones hold approximately 43%. Comments on this clone: Its target is not known.

The sequencing input was cultured CD8+ T cells derived from PBMCs. The TCR comes from a male donor with HIV. The chain recombines TRBV12-5 with TRBJ1-5, with D unclear. CDR3 sequence (DNA): TGTGCTAGTGGTTTGACCCATAGCAATCAGCCCCAGCATTTT. As protein: CASGLTHSNQPQHF.